The TCR beta chain described here comes from a study of shared clonotypes between healthy human individuals. Study at large: Every donor yielded three CD4 naive, three CD4 memory, two CD8 naive and one CD8 memory plate. Study-wide results and caveats: Sampling covered nothing but blood. Tissue TCR repertoires likely differ from those found in blood. Naive CD4 clonotypes were shared across several donors at 4% to 5%.

Germline V gives CDR1 SGHNT, CDR2 YYREEE (reference sequence). Unmatched junction bases numbered 2, after V lost 0 bases and J lost 0 bases. The CDR3 contains 16 residues. Regarding this clone: Its antigen is undetermined.

Each subset's genomic DNA was split evenly across several immunoSEQ plates. Clones were read by immunoSEQ multiplex PCR, and TCRdb kept only the in-frame ones, dropping some. Of approximately 2.5 million clones detected, 85% to 95% appear once; the ten largest clones hold over 0.12%. The sample consisted of naive CD4+ T cells sorted from blood. Subset indicated: CD45RA+ positively selected. V and J are TRBV5-4 and TRBJ2-4; 8 bases are a match to TRBD2. This sequence was found in a man aged 18 to 29 in good health. The DNA for the CDR3 is TGTGCCAGCAGCTTGGAGCTAGCGGGAGCCAAAAACATTCAGTACTTC. This sequence encodes CASSLELAGAKNIQYF.